Listed here are 20 T cell receptor beta chains from one sample, sequenced in a study of blood T cells in healthy people across ages. With a J-beta primer mix and a sample-barcoded 5' primer, a second PCR ran about 7 to 12 cycles. TCRdb re-derived calls from the 5' RACE reads in MiXCR, one entry per CDR3 protein. This sample carries approximately 1.5 million distinct CDR3 sequences, approximately 43% of them seen once, and the ten largest clones take about 4%. What was sequenced was blood. The receptors come from a woman aged 18-29 years in good health.

V usage is TRBV20-1 and J usage is TRBJ2-4; 7 nucleotides match TRBD1. The CDR3 spans 10 residues. J lost 15 bases, V lost 5 bases, and 7 bases had no gene match. Germline lookup yields CDR1 DFQATT and CDR2 SNEGSKA (reference sequence). The CDR3 protein is CSAPPTGLYF. In DNA form, the CDR3 reads TGCAGTGCTCCGCCGACAGGGCTGTACTTC.

As to this clonotype: This sequence may be a read error, since a much larger clone differs from it by one base. The chain recombines TRBV3-1 with TRBJ2-3; the D gene is possibly TRBD1 (6 bases). The germline gives CDR1 LGHDT, CDR2 YNNKEL (reference sequence). V shed 6 bases and J shed 9 bases, with 13 bases lying between them. The CDR3 runs 12 residues. The CDR3 protein is CASRPVGATQYF. The CDR3 nucleotides are TGTGCCAGCAGGCCCGTGGGGGCCACGCAGTATTTT.

This clonotype came up a few times. The chain couples TRBV6-5 to TRBJ1-2; TRBD1 is a possible D gene (5 bases). The germline V and J ends were trimmed by 4 bases and 5 bases, with 17 bases remaining between them. The CDR3 covers 15 residues. CDR1 and CDR2 from the germline V gene are MNHEY and SVGAGI. Here the CDR3 DNA reads TGTGCCAGCAGTTGGGGCAGGGCGAAGGCGTATGGCTACACCTTC. It encodes CASSWGRAKAYGYTF.

Notes on this clonotype: A single base separates this from a much larger clone, so it may be a read error. The V and J genes are TRBV12-3 or TRBV12-4 and TRBJ1-2; 9 nucleotides match TRBD1. The CDR3 spans 14 residues. J gave up 5 bases and V 1 base, and 2 bases lay outside the gene matches. This CDR3 is CASSLGDREYGYTF. The CDR3 DNA follows: TGTGCCAGCAGTTTAGGGGACAGGGAATATGGCTACACCTTC.

This clonotype was counted a few times. The CDR3 DNA reads as TGTGCCACCAGTGGGCAGGGTAACACCGGGGAGCTGTTTTTT. Translation: CATSGQGNTGELFF. The V call is TRBV24-1, the J call TRBJ2-2; the D gene is possibly TRBD1 (5 bases). Germline assignment: CDR1 KGHDR and CDR2 SFDVKD. The V end lost 5 bases, the J end lost 2 bases, and 8 bases lay between the germline ends. The CDR3 is 14 residues long.

This clonotype turned up a few times. The chain couples TRBV12-3 or TRBV12-4 to TRBJ2-7; 7 nucleotides agree with TRBD2. J lost 4 bases, V lost 11 bases, and 14 bases had no gene match. CDR3 length: 14 residues. As DNA, the CDR3 is TGTGCCTCCCAGCAAAGCGGGGCCCAATACGAGCAGTACTTC. Encoded protein: CASQQSGAQYEQYF.

This clonotype was seen a few times. The chain has TRBV28 and TRBJ1-5; 8 nucleotides line up with TRBD1. CDR3 size: 16 residues. The germline CDR1 and CDR2 sequences are MDHEN and SYDVKM. The junction had 8 bases not matched to a gene; V was cut back by 2 bases and J by 5 bases. CDR3 DNA: TGTGCCAGCAGTTTAGGCGCAGGGGGCGCATATCAGCCCCAGCATTTT. It translates to CASSLGAGGAYQPQHF.

The chain carries TRBV20-1 and TRBJ2-1; no clear D gene. Germline V gene sequence: CDR1 DFQATT, CDR2 SNEGSKA (reference sequence). The ends were cut back, 0 bases at V and 9 bases at J, with 12 bases in the middle. The CDR3 spans 13 residues. The CDR3 reads CSARESLEAEQFF. CDR3 nucleotides: TGCAGTGCTAGAGAGTCCCTAGAGGCTGAGCAGTTCTTC.

In its sample, this clonotype was seen a few times. The rearrangement uses TRBV2 and TRBJ1-4; D is uncertain. The V gene lost 7 bases and the J gene lost 4 bases, with 13 bases spanning the gap. The CDR3 sequence is 14 residues long. Germline values: CDR1 SNHLY, CDR2 FYNNEI. The CDR3 is CASMYDNNNEKLFF. In nucleotides, the CDR3 is TGTGCCAGCATGTACGACAACAATAATGAAAAACTGTTTTTT.

This clonotype was seen more than once but under ten times. The chain joins TRBV7-9 to TRBJ2-3; possibly TRBD1 or TRBD2 for D (5 bases each). The CDR3 has 14 residues. CDR1 is SEHNR and CDR2 is FQNEAQ in the germline V gene (reference sequence). The ends were cut back, 4 bases at V and 2 bases at J, with 10 bases in the middle. The CDR3 loop reads CASSWGRVTDTQYF. The DNA of the CDR3 is TGTGCCAGCAGCTGGGGACGGGTCACAGATACGCAGTATTTT.

The chain carries TRBV10-3 and TRBJ2-5; 11 bases map to TRBD1. There are 16 residues in the CDR3. Germline lookup yields CDR1 ENHRY and CDR2 SYGVKD. J was trimmed by 11 bases and V by 3 bases; bases with no gene match: 14. CDR3 amino acids: CAISDPGQGDSNEQYF. CDR3 coding DNA: TGTGCCATCAGTGATCCGGGACAGGGGGACAGCAATGAGCAGTACTTC.

Remarks on this clonotype: One base away lies a much larger clone, so this may be a sequencing read error. DNA of the CDR3: TGCGCCCGCAGCCAAGTGGTGGGTTACAATGAGCAGTTCTTC. Translating it yields CARSQVVGYNEQFF. The rearrangement joins TRBV4-1 to TRBJ2-1; D unresolved. The CDR3 is made up of 14 amino acids. Germline V lookup: CDR1 MGHRA, CDR2 YSYEKL.

Concerning this clonotype itself: The germline gene is not matched at one end of the junction; a read error may be the cause. J is TRBJ2-2 and V is TRBV4-3; D gene uncertain. This CDR3 region has 15 residues. Germline loops: CDR1 LGHNA, CDR2 YSLEER. CDR3 amino acids: CAGSPGTGDTGELFF. Written as DNA, the CDR3 is TGCGCCGGCAGCCCTGGAACCGGCGACACCGGGGAGCTGTTTTTT.

Only a few counts were recorded for this clonotype. V is TRBV27 and J is TRBJ2-7; the D gene is possibly TRBD1 (5 bases). Trimming left V 2 bases short and J 3 bases short, with 8 bases between. The CDR3 contains 13 residues. Germline V lookup: CDR1 MNHEY, CDR2 SMNVEV (reference sequence). In nucleotides, the CDR3 is TGTGCCAGCAGTTTAAACCAGGGCTACGAGCAGTACTTC. It is translated as CASSLNQGYEQYF.

In this sample, this clonotype turned up a few times. The V call is TRBV29-1, the J call TRBJ2-5, with D perhaps TRBD2 (6 bases). CDR1 is SQVTM, CDR2 ANQGSEA, per germline. The CDR3 length is 12 residues. Between the trimmed V and J ends, which lost 7 bases and 3 bases, there was a span of 12 bases. For the CDR3, the DNA is TGCAGCGCGGGGGTAGCGGAAGAGACCCAGTACTTC. Its translation is CSAGVAEETQYF.

This clonotype was counted ten times or more. The rearrangement uses TRBV20-1 and TRBJ1-4, with unresolved D. Germline lookup yields CDR1 DFQATT and CDR2 SNEGSKA (reference sequence). The CDR3 has 13 amino acids. V was trimmed by 3 bases and J by 0 bases, leaving 5 bases between them. The CDR3 DNA follows: TGCAGTGCTAGGAGGGCAACTAATGAAAAACTGTTTTTT. It translates to CSARRATNEKLFF.

This clonotype has just a few counts. The chain joins TRBV4-3 to TRBJ1-2; perhaps TRBD1 as D (5 bases). The CDR3 is 16 residues long. The V end lost 3 bases, the J end lost 1 base, and 15 bases lay between the germline ends. CDR1 is LGHNA and CDR2 is YSLEER in the germline V gene. The CDR3 bases are TGCGCCAGCAGCCAGGGAAAGGGGTTCGTTAACTATGGCTACACCTTC. Translation gives CASSQGKGFVNYGYTF.

This clonotype was found a few times. V and J are TRBV14 and TRBJ2-3, with D unclear. CDR3 length: 14 amino acids. The germline CDR1 and CDR2 sequences are SGHDN and FVKESK. Trimming removed 0 bases at V and 5 bases at J, with 9 bases between. The CDR3 spells CASSQENWGDTQYF. CDR3 sequence (DNA): TGTGCCAGCAGCCAAGAAAATTGGGGAGATACGCAGTATTTT.

The gene calls are TRBV6-6 and TRBJ1-1, with TRBD1 as a possible D gene (5 bases). Trimming cost V 2 bases and J 5 bases, with 21 bases left between them. This CDR3 spans 17 amino acids. Germline V gene sequence: CDR1 MNHNY, CDR2 SVGAGI (reference sequence). As DNA, the CDR3 is TGTGCCAGCAGTTACGAGGGGTCAATCCGTGGGGGAACTGAAGCTTTCTTT. Its translation is CASSYEGSIRGGTEAFF.

The chain employs TRBV2 and TRBJ2-3, with unresolved D. The germline gives CDR1 SNHLY, CDR2 FYNNEI. Trimming removed 7 bases at V and 4 bases at J, with 6 bases between. The CDR3 has 11 residues. CDR3 DNA sequence: TGTGCCAGCAAAGAACCAGATACGCAGTATTTT. Amino acid sequence: CASKEPDTQYF.